What follows is one TCR beta chain and its context. This sample is drawn from a study of immune cell composition in non-small cell lung cancer. Normal lung sampling was at least 3 cm from the tumour, as distant as possible. The repertoire was sequenced with immunoSEQ multiplex PCR; TCRdb's copy has only in-frame clones and lacks some. The profile shows hundreds of clones, roughly 80% of them singletons. The sequenced sample consisted of non-adjacent lung tissue. This sequence originates from a human donor with non-small cell lung cancer.

The CDR3 sequence: CASSITGFTGELFF. DNA of the CDR3: TGTGCCAGTAGTATCACAGGGTTCACCGGGGAGCTGTTTTTT. The V gene is TRBV19, the J gene TRBJ2-2; TRBD1 might be the D (6 bases). The CDR3 length is 14 residues. Germline values: CDR1 LNHDA, CDR2 SQIVND (reference sequence). V lost 3 bases and J lost 4, with 9 bases in between.